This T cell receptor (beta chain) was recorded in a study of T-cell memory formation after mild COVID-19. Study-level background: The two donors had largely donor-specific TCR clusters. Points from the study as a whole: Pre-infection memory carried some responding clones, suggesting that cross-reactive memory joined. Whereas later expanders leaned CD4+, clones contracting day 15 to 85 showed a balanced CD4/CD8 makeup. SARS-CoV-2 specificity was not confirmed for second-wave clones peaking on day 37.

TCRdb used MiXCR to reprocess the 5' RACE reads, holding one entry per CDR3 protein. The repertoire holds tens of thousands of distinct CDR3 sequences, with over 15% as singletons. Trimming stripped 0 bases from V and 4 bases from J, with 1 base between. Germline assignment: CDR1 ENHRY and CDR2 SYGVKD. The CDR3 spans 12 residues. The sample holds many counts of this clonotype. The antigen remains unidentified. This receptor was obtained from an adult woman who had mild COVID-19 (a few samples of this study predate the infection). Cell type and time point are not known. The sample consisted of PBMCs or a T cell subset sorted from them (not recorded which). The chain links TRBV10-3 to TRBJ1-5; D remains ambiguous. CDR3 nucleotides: TGTGCCATCAGTGAGTCGAATCAGCCCCAGCATTTT. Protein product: CAISESNQPQHF.